This T cell receptor (beta chain) was observed in a study of identical twins. TCRdb reprocessed the 5' RACE reads with MiXCR, giving one entry per CDR3 protein. There are roughly 720,000 distinct CDR3 sequences in the sample; over 15% occur only once, and around 13% lies in the top ten. Study outcomes and limitations: Modelling underestimated the level of out-of-frame TCR alpha sharing observed in monozygotic twins.

This clonotype was recorded only once. Its target is unknown. The V gene's germline CDR1 is SEHNR and CDR2 FQNEAQ (reference sequence). This CDR3 has 14 residues. With 1 base removed from V and 6 bases from J, the gap between germline ends came to 10 bases. These data were likewise used in another study, on T cells expressing NK-cell markers. That source notes: Each TCR beta repertoire originated in sorted T cells that were CD3+CD56+NKG2C+, CD3+CD56+NKG2C- or CD3+CD56-NKG2C+.

Specimen: PBMCs. The chain links TRBV7-9 to TRBJ1-5; TRBD1 is a possible D gene (6 bases). The TCR was taken from a woman aged 18-35 years in good health. DNA for the CDR3: TGTGCCAGCAGCTTAGACGGGGGCGGTCAGCCCCAGCATTTT. Protein: CASSLDGGGQPQHF.